This TCR beta chain comes out of a study of cytomegalovirus exposure and HLA in healthy donors (dated by TCRdb to 2015 to 2018). For the study in its entirety: An earlier analysis of several hundred of the donors reported about 290 Gb of sequence data and more than 90 million unique TCR beta sequences from about 180 million T cells. The study was designed to test whether signatures of past pathogen exposure could be identified by cataloging public T cell receptors. High-throughput TCR immunosequencing, statistical association of individual TCRs with disease status, and machine learning were combined to predict cytomegalovirus infection status. In an earlier analysis of 550 to 700 of the donors, high-throughput TCR beta sequencing was used to judge whether each TCR beta V gene segment behaved as functional or pseudogenic. On average, over 200,000 unique TCR beta nucleotide sequences were sequenced per donor among several hundred genotyped donors of the cohort, with roughly 19% of those sequences being non-productive. Approximately 310 gigabases of sequencing data and 70 million to 85 million unique TCR sequences were included in an early release covering about 620 HLA-typed donors. HLA typing covered class I and class II loci at four-digit resolution. A later analysis re-analyzed previously published TCR beta repertoires from 500 to 700 donors and added high-resolution HLA genotyping to study TCR occurrence patterns. Alongside the repertoire data, information on donor age, sex, ethnicity and CMV serostatus was compiled. The study used immunosequencing to profile the T cell repertoires of several hundred subjects and linked those repertoires to cytomegalovirus serostatus. All discovery cohort repertoires had been generated using a single sequencing platform. Rather than using new phenotypic data, the later analysis identified candidate immune exposures from TCR beta sequences and from how often those sequences occurred across donors. Genome-wide SNP genotypes for about three fifths of the roughly 700 donors were used in a later genetic analysis, which treated that subset as a discovery cohort. About five DR-DQ haplotypes were handled as single units for association and clustering because linkage in the cohort was strong. Among the 398 genotyped donors, around 79% belonged to the genetic ancestry cluster associated with self-reported Caucasian donors. A separate validation cohort of roughly 130 different subjects was used in addition to the 666-subject first cohort. The number of typed donors differed by locus: roughly 629-640 for A, B, C, DRB1 and DQB1; approximately 530 for DQA1; approximately 600 for DPA1; and roughly 470 for DPB1.

The CDR3 numbers 15 residues from cysteine through phenylalanine. Only the CDR3 region is kept as DNA, spanning 45 bases read in frame from base 1. The germline V gene (reference sequence) specifies GTSNPN as CDR1 and SVGIG as CDR2. The library was made by the immunoSEQ multiplex PCR assay. For the multiplex PCR, a mixture combining 60 forward primers for TCR Vbeta segments and 13 reverse primers for TCR Jbeta segments was used. A multiplex PCR assay on genomic DNA amplified the CDR3 region of rearranged TCR beta genes. The amplified TCR beta libraries were sequenced on the Illumina HiSeq System as 87-base-pair reads. The authors' analysis ran thus. Across the 500 to 700 repertoires, a later analysis counted 78 million or so unique TCR beta chains, 9.5 million to 13 million of which were shared by at least two donors. A nearest-neighbor algorithm error-corrected the raw reads and collapsed the reads into unique sequences, merging closely related sequences to remove PCR and sequencing errors. CDR3 sequences were aligned to IMGT reference sequences to assign V, D and J gene segments. For a sequence to be retained, a match of at least six nucleotides to both a V gene segment and a J gene segment was required. A rearrangement counted as productive if the CDR3 had no stop codons and remained in frame with V and J, and every other rearrangement counted as non-productive. Following IMGT convention, CDR3 was defined as the stretch from the second conserved V-encoded cysteine to the conserved J-encoded phenylalanine. In an earlier analysis of around 540 of the donors, sequences lacking an unambiguous match to a single V gene segment were excluded. An earlier analysis of around 600 of the donors classified V segments as functional when productive rearrangements were above 56.7% and as segregating when the standard deviation between donors was above 5%. A statistical classification framework was developed to diagnose cytomegalovirus status using the catalog of TCR beta chain sequences. In a later analysis, V and J genes were assigned by comparing TCR nucleotide sequences against IMGT/GENE-DB human TR gene sequences. Using the TCRdist pipeline, a later analysis assigned CDR3 sequences along with most-parsimonious VDJ recombination scenarios. A later analysis defined each TCR beta chain by its CDR3 amino acid sequence plus V-gene family, and excluded reads lacking a unique V-gene family. To address suspected cross-contamination and a sequencing artifact, a later analysis removed over 500 highly shared, low-generation-probability nucleotide sequences. In a later analysis, a clonal expansion index for each public chain was calculated from normalized within-repertoire ranks of inferred template counts. Generation probabilities in a later analysis came from a VDJ recombination model fitted to out-of-frame rearrangements, and those results were checked against IGoR. In a later analysis, hypergeometric tests were used to score TCR-TCR, TCR-HLA and TCR-CMV co-occurrence, with a repertoire-size bias correction applied to TCR pairs. In a later analysis, false discovery rates were estimated by permuting HLA or CMV assignments 20 times. In a later analysis, co-occurring TCRs were grouped using DBSCAN, and TCRdist sequence similarity was added for clustering within HLA-allele-positive subsets. Repertoires with fewer than 30,000 or more than 120,000 public chains, plus five repertoires with anomalous nucleotide sharing, were excluded from co-occurrence clustering. The immuneACCESS repertoire file appears here via TCRdb, limited to in-frame rearrangements. These files lack a portion of the clones; in checked studies, under half of the deficit traces to unresolved V genes, and the cause of the others is not known. Clone size and V and J calls were adopted from that table, with D and trimming inferred from the DNA. Within this sample are approximately 150,000 clones, with 77% of them counted one time only. The ten largest clones capture around 3% of the sample.

Comments on this clone: This receptor's antigen is unknown. No clone much larger than this one lies a single base away; base qualities are absent.

The cohort was made up of 666 healthy bone marrow donors. All cohort members were sampled while nominally healthy, although unrecorded immune exposures were likely present. The donor was CMV seropositive and was included in the group of about 290 seropositive cohort members. A peripheral blood sample was provided by each donor, and peripheral blood mononuclear cells were used for TCR beta sequencing. Genomic DNA extraction from the blood cell samples was performed with the Qiagen DNeasy Blood Extraction Kit. Overall study results and their limits: Roughly uniform sequencing depth across donors was assumed in presence/absence analyses, although this assumption may not hold. A later genetic analysis associated a missense DCLRE1C variant with V-gene and J-gene trimming of TCR beta chains, and an independent cohort replicated the association. A later analysis found that TCR association rates varied across HLA loci, with DRB1 alleles showing the most associated TCRs and HLA-C alleles the fewest. According to a later genetic analysis, donors in an Asian-associated ancestry cluster had fewer N-insertions in productive TCRs than the roughly 700-donor mean. The study gave a list of some 150 TCR beta chains associated with cytomegalovirus. The sequencing pipeline was judged likely to have produced a cluster of highly shared sequence variants as a technical artifact. The authors suggested that the approach could potentially be extended to other disease states and immunological phenotypes. In a later analysis, HLA-associated TCR beta chains were found to be more clonally expanded and to have lower generation probabilities than equally common non-associated chains. Specific HLA alleles were associated with 15,000 to 20,000 TCR beta sequences at a false discovery rate of 0.05 in a later analysis. A later analysis found that most CMV-associated TCR beta chains appeared HLA-restricted, with HLA associations seemingly driven largely by CMV exposure. The earlier analysis of 587 of the donors excluded 15 to 20 rarely observed V segments, including chromosome 9 orphons, because counts were too low. When HLA alleles, especially DR and DQ, strongly co-occurred, attributing TCR associations to individual alleles was difficult. A further reported finding was that TCR beta sequences accurately predicted the HLA-A and HLA-B alleles for most subjects in the first cohort. Linkage disequilibrium might explain the correlated functional status among segregating V segments, but an unknown experimental factor could not be excluded. In an earlier analysis of some 550 of the donors, most TCR beta V segments were observed in productive rearrangements about 87% or about 30% of the time, broadly matching IMGT annotations. Because some donors lacked HLA typing at each locus, the association tests relied only on the typed subset. In this cohort, only TCR beta chains were sequenced, and detectable features were limited by the absence of alpha or paired-chain data. While some public TCRs were present in many individuals, most TCR sequences turned up only very rarely across donors. The only immune exposure information available for the cohort was CMV serostatus. Cytomegalovirus status was reported to be diagnosed by the classifier with high specificity and sensitivity in both the original and validation cohorts. According to a later analysis, parvovirus B19, influenza, CMV and Epstein-Barr virus appeared linked to several top co-occurrence clusters. Some IMGT-functional V segments, including TRBV6-2 and TRBV6-3, could not be distinguished by the 87-base-pair reads and were therefore excluded. A few of the identified cytomegalovirus-associated TCR beta chains were confirmed in vitro to be specific for cytomegalovirus antigens.

This sequence uses TRBV30 and TRBJ2-5, with TRBD1 tentatively as D gene (5 bases match). The DNA end is more similar to TRBJ2-7, so the J call may be wrong. The sample was PBMCs. The receptor comes from a woman aged 40 to 49 in good health and CMV-seropositive. The DNA sequence reads TGTGCCTGGAGTGATTTAGGGGCTCTCTCCTACGAGCAGTACTTC. It translates as CAWSDLGALSYEQYF.